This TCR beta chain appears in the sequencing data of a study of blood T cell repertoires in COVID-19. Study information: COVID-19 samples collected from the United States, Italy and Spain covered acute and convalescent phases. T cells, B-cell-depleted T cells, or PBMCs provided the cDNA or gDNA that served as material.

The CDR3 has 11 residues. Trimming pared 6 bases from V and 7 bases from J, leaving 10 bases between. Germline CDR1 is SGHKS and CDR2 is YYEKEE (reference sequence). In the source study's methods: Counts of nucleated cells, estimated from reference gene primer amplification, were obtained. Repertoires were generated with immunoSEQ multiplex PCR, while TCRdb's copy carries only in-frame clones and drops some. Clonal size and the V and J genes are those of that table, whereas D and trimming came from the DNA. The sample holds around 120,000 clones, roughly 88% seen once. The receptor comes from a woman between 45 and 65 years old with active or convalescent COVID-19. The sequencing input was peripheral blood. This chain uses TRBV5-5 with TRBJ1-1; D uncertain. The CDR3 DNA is TGTGCCAGCACCCGGACTATTGAAGCTTTCTTT. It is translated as CASTRTIEAFF.